The rows below give T cell receptor beta chains drawn from one sample of a study of control samples from healthy donors and cancer patients. Method: immunoSEQ multiplex PCR; TCRdb's copy keeps in-frame clones and lacks some. The sample includes roughly 190,000 clones, roughly 91% of them seen just once. The source material was blood. The receptors were gathered from a woman aged 25 to 39 in good health. CDR3s include the opening cysteine and the closing phenylalanine or tryptophan. The D gene is left open where the match is weak.

v_call	j_call	d_call	cdr3_aa
TRBV28	TRBJ2-7	.	CASSKGGGEQYF
TRBV19	TRBJ1-5	TRBD1	CASSPRQGNQPQHF
TRBV4-1	TRBJ1-3	.	CASSQDRTVGNTIYF
TRBV7-3	TRBJ2-7	.	CASSLDGPYEQYF
TRBV11-1	TRBJ2-7	TRBD2	CASSLAENYEQYF
TRBV5-1	TRBJ1-4	.	CASSLGWGNEKLFF
TRBV27	TRBJ1-2	TRBD1	CASSLGRGQDGYTF
TRBV4-3	TRBJ1-3	.	CASSQDRGYGNTIYF
TRBV6-6	TRBJ1-5	TRBD1	CASSWGTGGNQPQHF
TRBV3-1/TRBV3-2	TRBJ1-1	.	CASSPDRWNTEAFF
TRBV7-9	TRBJ2-5	.	CASSLGSNQETQYF
TRBV6-2/TRBV6-3	TRBJ2-2	.	CASSLEGNTGELFF
TRBV7-9	TRBJ1-6	TRBD1	CASSLVQGADSPLHF
TRBV27	TRBJ2-7	TRBD1	CASSIRQGATYEQYF
TRBV2	TRBJ2-5	TRBD2	CASRLAGETQYF
TRBV28	TRBJ2-7	TRBD2	CASSLPTSGSEQYF
TRBV5-5	TRBJ1-6	TRBD1	CASSLATGGPNSPLHF
TRBV11-2	TRBJ2-1	.	CASSLVLAEQFF
TRBV6-5	TRBJ2-3	.	CASSGGSTDTQYF
TRBV6-4	TRBJ1-6	.	CASSDRQASPLHF
TRBV7-9	TRBJ2-3	.	CASSHSSTDTQYF
TRBV5-6	TRBJ2-2	TRBD2	CASSLPGLAGDTGELFF
TRBV6-5	TRBJ1-2	.	CASSYSGDGYTF
TRBV18	TRBJ1-1	TRBD1	CASSDRAGMNTEAFF
TRBV6-4	TRBJ2-3	.	CASSDRSTDTQYF
TRBV5-6	TRBJ2-5	.	CASSLTETQYF
TRBV11-3	TRBJ2-7	.	CASSWTNYEQYF
TRBV6-4	TRBJ2-1	TRBD2	CASSDSGLADNEQFF
TRBV3-1/TRBV3-2	TRBJ2-2	.	CASSRSPANTGELFF
TRBV28	TRBJ2-3	.	CASTLLARDTQYF
TRBV7-9	TRBJ2-5	TRBD2	CASSPLAGARGETQYF
TRBV18	TRBJ1-1	.	CASSPRGGQNTEAFF
TRBV7-2	TRBJ1-5	.	CASSLGAGNNQPQHF
TRBV19	TRBJ1-2	.	CASTLVMGYGYTF
TRBV19	TRBJ1-5	.	CASSIRAGQGQPQHF
TRBV28	TRBJ2-3	TRBD2	CASSLELAGGPTDTQYF
TRBV9	TRBJ1-3	.	CASSGGTSGNTIYF
TRBV29-1	TRBJ2-5	TRBD1	CSVYRDRDRETQYF
TRBV28	TRBJ1-5	.	CASTQGGGGQPQHF
TRBV6-2/TRBV6-3	TRBJ2-7	TRBD2	CASSKSGGAYEQYF
TRBV19	TRBJ1-6	.	CASSYPGSGSPLHF
TRBV5-1	TRBJ1-3	.	CASSDGGSGNTIYF
TRBV19	TRBJ1-5	.	CASSMRVENQPQHF
TRBV5-1	TRBJ1-5	.	CASSPGSNQPQHF
TRBV27	TRBJ2-6	.	CASTRVSGANVLTF
TRBV19	TRBJ1-1	.	CASSITGISTEAFF
TRBV6-4	TRBJ1-1	.	CASSDSGENTEAFF
TRBV7-2	TRBJ1-1	TRBD1	CASSLVRGRGEAFF
TRBV6-5	TRBJ2-3	TRBD2	CASSSQAGGTTDTQYF
TRBV29-1	TRBJ1-2	.	CSVGQIYGYTF
TRBV6-4	TRBJ2-3	TRBD2	CASSDSGGADTQYF